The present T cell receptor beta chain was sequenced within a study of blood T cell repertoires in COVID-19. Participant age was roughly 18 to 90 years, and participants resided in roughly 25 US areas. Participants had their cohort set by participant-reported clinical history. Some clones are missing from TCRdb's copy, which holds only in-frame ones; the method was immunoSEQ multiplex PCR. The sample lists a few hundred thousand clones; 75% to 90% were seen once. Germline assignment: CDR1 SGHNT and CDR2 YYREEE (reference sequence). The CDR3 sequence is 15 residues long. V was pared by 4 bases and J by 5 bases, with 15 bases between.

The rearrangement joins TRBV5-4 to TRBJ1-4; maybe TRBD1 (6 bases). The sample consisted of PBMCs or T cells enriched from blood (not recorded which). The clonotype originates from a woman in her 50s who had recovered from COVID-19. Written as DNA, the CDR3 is TGTGCCAGCAGCGTAGACAGGCTGAAGAATGAAAAACTGTTTTTT. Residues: CASSVDRLKNEKLFF.